What follows are 12 T cell receptor beta chains derived from one specimen sequenced in a study of cytomegalovirus exposure and HLA in healthy donors (dated by TCRdb to the late 2010s). To prepare the library, the immunoSEQ multiplex PCR assay was applied. The multiplex PCR relied on a mix of 60 forward primers for TCR Vbeta segments and 13 reverse primers for TCR Jbeta segments. The clones in this table, taken by TCRdb from immuneACCESS, are in-frame only. Not every clone is retained; where verified, under half of the shortfall comes from an unresolved V gene, and the cause of the rest is unknown. The table for this sample shows around 110,000 clones. Clones ranked in the top ten supply 3.7% of the sample. The sequenced sample was PBMCs. The receptors originated from a man aged 25-40 years in good health and CMV-seronegative.

The V call is TRBV30, the J call TRBJ2-1; no reliable D call. CDR1 is GTSNPN, CDR2 SVGIG, per germline (reference sequence). V lost 2 bases and J lost 12, with 11 bases in between. The CDR3 runs 11 residues. The CDR3 reads CAWSTAAGQFF. DNA for the CDR3: TGTGCCTGGAGTACGGCAGCAGGGCAGTTCTTC. The complete variable domain, with remaining parts taken from reference TRBV30 and TRBJ2-1, reads SQTIHQWPATLVQPVGSPLSLECTVEGTSNPNLYWYRQAAGRGLQLLFYSVGIGQISSEVPQNLSASRPQDRQFILSSKKLLLSDSGFYLCAWSTAAGQFFGPGTRLTVL.

V and J are TRBV19 and TRBJ2-7; maybe TRBD2 (7 bases). V lost 4 bases and J lost 6, with 16 bases in between. This CDR3 spans 14 amino acids. Germline loops: CDR1 LNHDA, CDR2 SQIVND (reference sequence). The CDR3 DNA reads as TGTGCCAGTAGTACCCTCGGAGGGGGGGTCGAGCAGTACTTC. Protein sequence: CASSTLGGGVEQYF.

CDR3 sequence: CASSLAGGPRDTQYF. The DNA of the CDR3 is TGTGCCAGCAGTTTAGCGGGGGGGCCAAGGGATACGCAGTATTTT. This chain links TRBV27 with TRBJ2-3, with 9 positions matching TRBD2. The CDR3 contains 15 residues. V lost 2 bases, J lost 6 bases, and 6 bases stayed unmatched. The germline CDR1 and CDR2 sequences are MNHEY and SMNVEV (reference sequence).

The genes are TRBV5-4 and TRBJ1-2; D possibly corresponds to TRBD1 (5 bases). The CDR3 sequence is 12 residues long. Germline CDR1 SGHNT, CDR2 YYREEE (reference sequence). With 0 bases removed from V and 7 bases from J, the gap between germline ends came to 7 bases. The CDR3 is CASSLAGIGYTF. The CDR3, as DNA: TGTGCCAGCAGCTTGGCAGGGATTGGCTACACCTTC.

This chain connects TRBV5-1 to TRBJ2-3; possible D gene TRBD1, 6 bases. CDR1 and CDR2 (germline): SGHRS, YFSETQ. With 1 base removed from V and 5 bases from J, the gap between germline ends came to 11 bases. The CDR3 sequence is 14 residues long. CDR3 bases: TGCGCCAGCAGCTTGTGGCAGGGGAGAGATACGCAGTATTTT. The encoded protein is CASSLWQGRDTQYF.

The V gene is TRBV30, the J gene TRBJ1-5; 7 bases map to TRBD1. V shed 1 base and J 0 bases; nucleotides not matched to a gene: 3. The CDR3 extends over 15 amino acids. The V gene's germline CDR1 is GTSNPN and CDR2 SVGIG (reference sequence). The CDR3 loop reads CAWSGTGYSNQPQHF. CDR3 in DNA: TGTGCCTGGAGTGGGACAGGCTATAGCAATCAGCCCCAGCATTTT.

The rearrangement links TRBV18 to TRBJ1-2, with D maybe TRBD1 (6 bases). The CDR3 has 17 amino acids. Germline loops: CDR1 KGHSH, CDR2 LQKENI. Trimming stripped 1 base from V and 6 bases from J, with 21 bases between. CDR3 protein: CASSPQRVTGWTHGYTF. The CDR3 DNA reads TGTGCCAGCTCACCACAAAGGGTGACAGGTTGGACCCATGGCTACACCTTC.

V is TRBV9 and J is TRBJ2-7; D might be TRBD1 (6 bases). Germline loops: CDR1 SGDLS, CDR2 YYNGEE. The length of the CDR3 is 14 residues. Trimming took off 4 bases at V and 0 bases at J, with 11 bases between the two ends. Written as DNA, the CDR3 is TGTGCCAGCAGCCCAAGGACAGTCTCCTACGAGCAGTACTTC. Amino acid sequence: CASSPRTVSYEQYF.

V is TRBV5-6 and J is TRBJ2-1, with 9 bases identical to TRBD2. The junction had 3 bases not matched to a gene; V was cut back by 0 bases and J by 5 bases. The CDR3 length is 15 residues. CDR1 SGHDT and CDR2 YYEEEE come from the germline V gene. CDR3 coding DNA: TGTGCCAGCAGCTTGGGTGCGGGGGGGAACAATGAGCAGTTCTTC. This translates into CASSLGAGGNNEQFF.

CDR3 loop: CATSRDGQGIQKLFF. DNA of the CDR3: TGTGCCACCAGCAGAGATGGTCAGGGTATCCAAAAACTGTTTTTT. This chain connects TRBV15 to TRBJ1-4; weak D call: TRBD1 (5 bases). The germline gives CDR1 LNHNV, CDR2 YYDKDF (reference sequence). The CDR3 spans 15 residues. V lost 0 bases and J 9 bases, leaving 14 bases between the germline ends.

This chain joins TRBV5-1 and TRBJ2-5; D is undetermined. The DNA end is a closer match to TRBJ2-7, so the J assignment may be wrong. This CDR3 has 14 residues. Germline loops: CDR1 SGHRS, CDR2 YFSETQ. DNA of the CDR3: TGCGCCAGCAGCTTCTCAGGAAGCTCCTACGAGCAGTACTTC. Amino acid sequence: CASSFSGSSYEQYF.

CDR3 nucleotide sequence: TGTGCCAGCAGCCCCCCGGGACAAAAAGTCTACGAGCAGTACTTC. Translated: CASSPPGQKVYEQYF. This chain joins TRBV5-4 and TRBJ2-7; maybe TRBD1 (6 bases). The CDR3 is made up of 15 amino acids. Germline V lookup: CDR1 SGHNT, CDR2 YYREEE (reference sequence). V was trimmed by 4 bases and J by 3 bases, leaving 17 bases between them.